This T cell receptor beta chain emerged from a study of T cell changes during pregnancy in multiple sclerosis. The CDR3 consists of 15 residues. Germline lookup yields CDR1 GTSNPN and CDR2 SVGIG (reference sequence). V was trimmed by 4 bases and J by 4 bases, leaving 17 bases between them. The data were produced by immunoSEQ multiplex PCR, yet TCRdb's version contains in-frame clones alone and is incomplete. The data contain around 30,000 clones, roughly nine tenths of them singletons. Only one count was recorded for this clone. The receptor was derived from a female donor with multiple sclerosis, enrolled in a pregnancy study. The material sequenced was CD8+ T cells from peripheral blood mononuclear cells, taken before pregnancy. The chain is built from TRBV30 and TRBJ1-5; unclear D gene. The CDR3 sequence is CAWTPRGQVNQPQHF. Written as DNA, the CDR3 is TGTGCCTGGACCCCACGCGGGCAGGTGAATCAGCCCCAGCATTTT.